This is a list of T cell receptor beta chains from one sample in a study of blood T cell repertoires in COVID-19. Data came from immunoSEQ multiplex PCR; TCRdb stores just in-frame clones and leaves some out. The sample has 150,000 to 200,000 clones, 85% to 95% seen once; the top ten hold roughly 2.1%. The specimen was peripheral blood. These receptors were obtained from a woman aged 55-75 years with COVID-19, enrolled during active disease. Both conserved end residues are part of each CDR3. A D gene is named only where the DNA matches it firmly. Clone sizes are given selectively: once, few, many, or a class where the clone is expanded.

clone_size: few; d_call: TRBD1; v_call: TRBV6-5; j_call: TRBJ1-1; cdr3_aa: CASSLQGPNTEAFF; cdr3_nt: TGTGCCAGCAGCCTACAGGGGCCGAACACTGAAGCTTTCTTT
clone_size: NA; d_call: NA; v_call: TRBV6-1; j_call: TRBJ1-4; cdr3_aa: CASSENREKLFF; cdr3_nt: TGTGCCAGCAGTGAAAACAGGGAAAAACTGTTTTTT
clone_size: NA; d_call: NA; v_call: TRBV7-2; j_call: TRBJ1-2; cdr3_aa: CASSSGWGAEMGYGYTF; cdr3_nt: TGTGCCAGCAGCTCCGGGTGGGGCGCCGAGATGGGCTATGGCTACACCTTC
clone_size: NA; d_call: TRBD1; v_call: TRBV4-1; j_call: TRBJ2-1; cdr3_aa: CASSRAAMGQISYNEQFF; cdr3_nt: TGCGCCAGCAGCCGCGCGGCGATGGGACAGATCTCCTACAATGAGCAGTTCTTC
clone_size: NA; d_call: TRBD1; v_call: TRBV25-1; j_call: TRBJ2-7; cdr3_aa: CASIDRVVNEQYF; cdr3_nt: TGTGCCAGCATCGACAGGGTCGTCAACGAGCAGTACTTC
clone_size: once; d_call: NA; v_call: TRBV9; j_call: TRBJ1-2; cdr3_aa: CASSVSANSGWGDYGYTF; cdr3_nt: TGTGCCAGCAGCGTATCAGCCAACTCAGGGTGGGGGGACTATGGCTACACCTTC
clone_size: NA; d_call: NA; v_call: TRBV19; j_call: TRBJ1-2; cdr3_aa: CASSIFSVNYGYTF; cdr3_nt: TGTGCCAGTAGTATTTTTTCTGTTAACTATGGCTACACCTTC
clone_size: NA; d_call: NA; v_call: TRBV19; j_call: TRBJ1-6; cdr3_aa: CASSIPPHIYNSPLHF; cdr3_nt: TGTGCCAGTAGTATTCCGCCGCACATCTATAATTCACCCCTCCACTTT
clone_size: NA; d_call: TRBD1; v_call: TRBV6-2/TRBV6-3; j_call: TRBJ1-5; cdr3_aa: CASSLGQASSNQPQHF; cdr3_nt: TGTGCCAGCAGTCTTGGACAGGCGAGTAGCAATCAGCCCCAGCATTTT
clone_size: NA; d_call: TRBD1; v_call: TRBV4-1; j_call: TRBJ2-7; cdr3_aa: CASSQERTGGFEQYF; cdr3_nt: TGCGCCAGCAGCCAAGAGCGGACAGGGGGCTTCGAGCAGTACTTC
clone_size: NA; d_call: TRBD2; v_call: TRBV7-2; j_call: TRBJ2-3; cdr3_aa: CASSSSASGGYTRTQYF; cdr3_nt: TGTGCCAGCAGCTCTTCTGCTAGCGGGGGGTATACCCGTACGCAGTATTTT
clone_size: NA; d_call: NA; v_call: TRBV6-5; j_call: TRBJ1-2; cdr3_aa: CATLTRTPMNYGYTF; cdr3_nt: TGTGCCACCCTGACTAGGACCCCAATGAACTATGGCTACACCTTC
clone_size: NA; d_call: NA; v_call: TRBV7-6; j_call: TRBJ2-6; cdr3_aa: CASSPRQALSGANVLTF; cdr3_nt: TGTGCCAGCAGCCCCAGACAGGCGCTCTCTGGGGCCAACGTCCTGACTTTC
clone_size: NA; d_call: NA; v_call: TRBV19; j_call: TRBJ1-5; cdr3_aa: CASSGAGTYGNQPQHF; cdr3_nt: TGTGCCAGTAGCGGGGCAGGGACTTACGGCAATCAGCCCCAGCATTTT
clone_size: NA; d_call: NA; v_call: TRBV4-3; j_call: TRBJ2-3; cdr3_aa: CASSQSRTDTQYF; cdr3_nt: TGCGCCAGCAGCCAAAGTAGAACAGATACGCAGTATTTT
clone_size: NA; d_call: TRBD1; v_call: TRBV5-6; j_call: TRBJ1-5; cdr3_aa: CASSKQGQSNQPQHF; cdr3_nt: TGTGCCAGCAGCAAACAGGGACAGTCCAATCAGCCCCAGCATTTT
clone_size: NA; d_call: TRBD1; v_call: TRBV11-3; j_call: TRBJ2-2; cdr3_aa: CASSPRTGVDGELFF; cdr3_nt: TGTGCCAGCAGCCCGAGGACAGGGGTTGACGGGGAGCTGTTTTTT
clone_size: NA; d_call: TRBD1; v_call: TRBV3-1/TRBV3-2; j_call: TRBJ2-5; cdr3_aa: CASSQYLGGRETQYF; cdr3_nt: TGTGCCAGCAGCCAATATTTAGGGGGCCGCGAGACCCAGTACTTC
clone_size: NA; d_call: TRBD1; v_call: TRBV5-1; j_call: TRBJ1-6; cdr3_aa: CASTPGGQHSPLHF; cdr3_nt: TGCGCCAGCACTCCAGGGGGACAACATTCACCCCTCCACTTT
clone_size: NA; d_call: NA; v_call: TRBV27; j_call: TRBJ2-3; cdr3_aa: CASSFVSDTQYF; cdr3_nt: TGTGCCAGCAGTTTTGTATCAGATACGCAGTATTTT
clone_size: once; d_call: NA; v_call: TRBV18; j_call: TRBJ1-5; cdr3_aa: CASSRETGNQPQHF; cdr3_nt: TGTGCCAGCTCCCGGGAGACGGGCAATCAGCCCCAGCATTTT
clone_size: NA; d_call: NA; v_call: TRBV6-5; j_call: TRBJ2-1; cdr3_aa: CASSLGLVLGNEQFF; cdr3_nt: TGTGCCAGCAGCCTAGGTCTCGTCCTGGGCAATGAGCAGTTCTTC
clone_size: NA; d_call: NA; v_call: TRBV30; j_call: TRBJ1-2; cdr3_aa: CAWSPGGPRTF; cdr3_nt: TGTGCCTGGAGCCCGGGGGGGCCGCGGACCTTC
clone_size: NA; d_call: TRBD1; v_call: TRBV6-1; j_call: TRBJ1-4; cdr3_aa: CASSDLGTGGIVFF; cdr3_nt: TGTGCCAGCAGTGATCTCGGGACAGGGGGTATAGTGTTTTTT
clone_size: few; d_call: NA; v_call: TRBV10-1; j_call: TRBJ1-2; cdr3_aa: CASSESSGVDYGYTF; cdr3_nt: TGCGCCAGCAGTGAGTCGAGTGGTGTGGACTATGGCTACACCTTC
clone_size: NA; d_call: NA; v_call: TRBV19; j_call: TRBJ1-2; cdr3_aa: CASSTSLYGYTF; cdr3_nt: TGTGCCAGTAGTACTTCACTCTATGGCTACACCTTC
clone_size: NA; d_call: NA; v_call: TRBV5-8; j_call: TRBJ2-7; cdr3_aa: CASSFEQGSYEQYF; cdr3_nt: TGTGCCAGCAGCTTTGAACAGGGTTCCTACGAGCAGTACTTC
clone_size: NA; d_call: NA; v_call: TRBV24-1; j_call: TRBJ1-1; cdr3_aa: CATRPAGLPRTEAFF; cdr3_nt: TGTGCCACCAGACCCGCCGGGTTACCGAGGACTGAAGCTTTCTTT
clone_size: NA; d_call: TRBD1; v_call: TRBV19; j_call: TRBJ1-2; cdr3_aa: CASKPGGNYGYTF; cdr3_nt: TGTGCCAGTAAACCAGGGGGGAACTATGGCTACACCTTC
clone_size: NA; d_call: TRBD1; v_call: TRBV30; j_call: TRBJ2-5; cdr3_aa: CAWSVPGGSTQYF; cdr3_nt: TGTGCCTGGAGTGTCCCAGGGGGCTCGACCCAGTACTTC
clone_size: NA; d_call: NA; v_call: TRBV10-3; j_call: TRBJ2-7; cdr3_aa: CAISPDKNEQYF; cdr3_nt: TGTGCCATCAGCCCCGACAAGAACGAGCAGTACTTC
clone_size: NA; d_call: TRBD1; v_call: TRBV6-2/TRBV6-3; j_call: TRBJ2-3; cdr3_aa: CASSSGGAGLNTQYF; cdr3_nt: TGTGCCAGCAGCTCAGGGGGCGCCGGTCTAAATACGCAGTATTTT
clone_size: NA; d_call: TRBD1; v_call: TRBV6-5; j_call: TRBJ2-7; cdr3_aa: CASSTGGIYEQYF; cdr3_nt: TGTGCCAGCAGTACAGGGGGTATTTACGAGCAGTACTTC
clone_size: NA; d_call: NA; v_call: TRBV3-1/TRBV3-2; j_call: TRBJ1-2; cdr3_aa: CASSQDLGDTAIYGYTF; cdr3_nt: TGTGCCAGCAGCCAAGATCTCGGGGACACCGCTATCTATGGCTACACCTTC
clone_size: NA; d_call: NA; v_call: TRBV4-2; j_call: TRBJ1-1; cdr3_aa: CASSQDRARGNTEAFF; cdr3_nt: TGTGCCAGCAGCCAAGATAGGGCCAGGGGGAACACTGAAGCTTTCTTT